This T cell receptor (beta chain) was recorded in a study of human T cells and chemical hapten exposure. Background on the study: Upper-back patch tests with 0.01% DPC were read at 6 days.

MiXCR, applied by TCRdb to the RACE reads, yields one record per CDR3 protein. The sample consists of around 44,000 distinct CDR3 sequences, 3% to 4.5% of them appearing once. This clonotype showed up just a few times. Time point of the sample: patch test 1, 2 weeks after DPC sensitization. The treatment denotes: therapeutic diphenylcyclopropenone sensitization with weekly scalp DPC. Sequencing started from total RNA isolated from unfractionated whole blood. Germline-derived CDR1 and CDR2 are SGHTA and FQGNSA. Trimming took 7 bases from V and 6 from J, leaving 15 bases between them. The CDR3 consists of 14 residues.

Sequencing was performed on whole blood, taken in connection with sensitization to the hapten diphenylcyclopropenone (DPC). The receptor comes from a man aged 50-60 years with alopecia areata. Some clones in this sample may be carry-over from other donors' samples. The rearrangement links TRBV7-2 to TRBJ2-2; possible D gene TRBD1, 5 bases. CDR3 amino acids: CASTAQGTAGELFF. CDR3 in DNA: TGTGCCAGCACGGCTCAGGGAACAGCCGGGGAGCTGTTTTTT.